Following are 30 T cell receptor beta chains from one sample sequenced in a study of beta chain features in type 1 diabetes (dated by TCRdb to 2017 to 2018). Libraries were constructed by the immunoSEQ multiplex PCR assay. The High Capacity cDNA Reverse Transcription Kit was used to reverse transcribe all of the isolated RNA, meaning that expressed TCRB transcripts were what got sequenced. TCRdb provides this immuneACCESS table in a form limited to in-frame rearrangements. Some clones are lacking; in checked studies, under half of them reflect an unresolved V gene, and why the rest are absent is not known. The sample table shows fewer than 350,000 clones, and roughly a fifth are seen once. The ten most abundant clones make up 0.044% of the sample. The sample was naive CD4+ T cells from blood. This specimen's cell subset or site label, per the study, means: true naive CD4+ T cells. Every receptor here comes from a woman aged 18-35 years in good health.

The V call is TRBV10-3, the J call TRBJ2-7; tentative D call: TRBD1 (6 bases). The germline V gene encodes CDR1 ENHRY and CDR2 SYGVKD. CDR3 size: 13 residues. With 4 bases removed from V and 5 bases from J, the gap between germline ends came to 12 bases. The CDR3 bases are TGTGCCATCAGTGGGCAGGGGCGGGACGAGCAGTACTTC. Its translation: CAISGQGRDEQYF.

This clone was seen a handful of times. V usage is TRBV30 and J usage is TRBJ2-3, with D hard to call. V was clipped by 2 bases and J by 6 bases, with 6 bases between them. This CDR3 is 11 amino acids long. The germline CDR1 and CDR2 sequences are GTSNPN and SVGIG (reference sequence). The CDR3 DNA follows: TGTGCCTGGAGTTTATCTGATACGCAGTATTTT. Encoded protein: CAWSLSDTQYF.

The chain combines TRBV7-9 with TRBJ2-2; TRBD1 might be the D (6 bases). The V and J ends lost 5 bases and 2 bases respectively, with 18 bases between them. There are 17 residues in the CDR3. CDR1 and CDR2 (germline): SEHNR, FQNEAQ (reference sequence). The CDR3 protein is CASSPSLGQQNTGELFF. The CDR3 nucleotides are TGTGCCAGCAGCCCCTCGTTAGGACAGCAAAACACCGGGGAGCTGTTTTTT. The complete variable domain, with remaining parts taken from reference TRBV7-9 and TRBJ2-2, reads DTGVSQNPRHKITKRGQNVTFRCDPISEHNRLYWYRQTLGQGPEFLTYFQNEAQLEKSRLLSDRFSAERPKGSFSTLEIQRTEQGDSAMYLCASSPSLGQQNTGELFFGEGSRLTVL.

V and J are TRBV7-3 and TRBJ1-1; 7 bases agree with TRBD1. The CDR3 sequence is 13 residues long. Germline values: CDR1 SGHTA, CDR2 FQGTGA. The V gene end was trimmed by 5 bases and the J gene end by 3 bases; junction bases not matched to a gene: 3. In DNA, the CDR3 is TGTGCCAGCAGCATTGGGACAGACACTGAAGCTTTCTTT. Protein sequence: CASSIGTDTEAFF.

V usage is TRBV5-1 and J usage is TRBJ2-1; TRBD1 is a possible D gene (7 bases). The V end lost 5 bases, the J end lost 2 bases, and 11 bases lay between the germline ends. Germline values: CDR1 SGHRS, CDR2 YFSETQ. CDR3 size: 14 residues. Written as DNA, the CDR3 is TGCGCCAGCAGGCAGGGGGGCGCCTACAATGAGCAGTTCTTC. As protein: CASRQGGAYNEQFF.

This clone was found a few times. The chain recombines TRBV6-1 with TRBJ1-5; 7 bases align to TRBD1. Germline CDR1 and CDR2: MNHNS and SASEGT. The CDR3 runs 14 residues. V lost 3 bases to trimming and J lost 3 bases; unmatched junction nucleotides: 2. This chain's CDR3 is CASSDRGFNQPQHF. Written as DNA, the CDR3 is TGTGCCAGCAGTGACAGGGGGTTCAATCAGCCCCAGCATTTT.

In its sample, this clone was seen a few times. V usage is TRBV4-1 and J usage is TRBJ1-1; possible D gene TRBD1, 6 bases. Trimming took 0 bases from V and 0 from J, leaving 17 bases between them. Germline-derived CDR1 and CDR2 are MGHRA and YSYEKL. CDR3 size: 18 residues. CDR3 amino acids: CASSQETGWTELNTEAFF. CDR3 sequence (DNA): TGCGCCAGCAGCCAAGAAACGGGATGGACAGAGCTGAACACTGAAGCTTTCTTT.

This clone came up a few times. The V and J genes are TRBV5-1 and TRBJ2-5; 9 nucleotides match TRBD2. The V and J ends lost 0 bases and 3 bases, in that order; junction bases with no gene match: 3. Germline V lookup: CDR1 SGHRS, CDR2 YFSETQ. This CDR3 is 15 amino acids long. CDR3 loop: CASSLVAGGEETQYF. As DNA, the CDR3 is TGCGCCAGCAGCTTGGTGGCGGGAGGGGAAGAGACCCAGTACTTC.

This clone has only a few counts. The chain is built from TRBV11-3 and TRBJ2-2; TRBD2 matches at 11 bases. CDR1 and CDR2 (germline): SGHNT, YENEEA. V dropped 4 bases and J dropped 8; count of bases not matched to a gene: 12. The CDR3 has 17 amino acids. The CDR3 is CASSSSLAGGHAGELFF. The CDR3 DNA reads as TGTGCCAGCAGCTCATCTCTAGCGGGAGGACACGCAGGGGAGCTGTTTTTT.

The table lists this clone with a few counts. The rearrangement uses TRBV14 and TRBJ1-2; TRBD1 matches 9 bases. This CDR3 contains 16 residues. Germline V lookup: CDR1 SGHDN, CDR2 FVKESK. The V gene end was trimmed by 2 bases and the J gene end by 0 bases; junction bases not matched to a gene: 4. CDR3 region: CASSQSGTGSNYGYTF. As DNA, the CDR3 is TGTGCCAGCAGCCAATCCGGGACAGGGTCTAACTATGGCTACACCTTC.

In DNA form, the CDR3 reads TGTGCCAGCAGCTTAGAGCGGTACAATGAGCAGTTCTTC. Its translation is CASSLERYNEQFF. The chain joins TRBV11-1 to TRBJ2-1, with D tentatively TRBD2 (5 bases). V dropped 1 base and J dropped 4 bases, with 5 bases sitting between them. The germline V gene encodes CDR1 SGHAT and CDR2 FQDESV (reference sequence). This CDR3 has 13 residues.

The rearrangement joins TRBV4-2 to TRBJ1-1; D is unclear. CDR1 is LGHNA and CDR2 is YNFKEQ in the germline V gene. The CDR3 is 15 amino acids. The V end was cut by 2 bases, the J end by 2 bases, with 12 bases between. The CDR3 DNA follows: TGTGCCAGCAGCCAAATATTCGTTAGTAACACTGAAGCTTTCTTT. Translated, it gives CASSQIFVSNTEAFF.

This clone came up a few times. The rearrangement links TRBV18 to TRBJ2-2, with D possibly TRBD2 on 6 matching bases. Trimming stripped 4 bases from V and 1 base from J, with 13 bases between. This CDR3 has 16 residues. Germline V lookup: CDR1 KGHSH, CDR2 LQKENI. DNA for the CDR3: TGTGCCAGCTCACGAACACGCGGGGAGAACACCGGGGAGCTGTTTTTT. It encodes CASSRTRGENTGELFF.

Only a few counts were recorded for this clone. CDR3 amino acids: CASSRTSGGQETQYF. CDR3 sequence (DNA): TGTGCCAGCAGCCGGACTAGCGGGGGGCAAGAGACCCAGTACTTC. This rearrangement joins TRBV7-2 to TRBJ2-5; TRBD2 agrees at 14 bases. J was trimmed by 2 bases and V by 5 bases; bases with no gene match: 1. CDR1 and CDR2 from the germline V gene are SGHTA and FQGNSA. The CDR3 consists of 15 residues.

This clone occurred a few times. This chain joins TRBV7-9 and TRBJ2-1; TRBD1 aligns across 8 bases. V trimming: 5 bases; J trimming: 7 bases; junction bases outside the gene matches: 10. CDR3 length equals 15 residues. Germline-derived CDR1 and CDR2 are SEHNR and FQNEAQ (reference sequence). The CDR3 nucleotides read TGTGCCAGCAGCCCCCGACAGGGGCAAAAGAATGAGCAGTTCTTC. As protein: CASSPRQGQKNEQFF.

The chain carries TRBV18 and TRBJ1-1, with 8 bases aligning to TRBD1. The CDR3 length is 14 residues. The germline gives CDR1 KGHSH, CDR2 LQKENI. Trimming removed 4 bases from V and 5 bases from J; junction bases left unmatched: 6. The CDR3 region has the DNA TGTGCCAGCTCACTCGGACAGGGATATACTGAAGCTTTCTTT. Amino acid sequence: CASSLGQGYTEAFF. Together with reference TRBV18 and TRBJ1-1, the CDR3 gives the full variable domain: NAGVMQNPRHLVRRRGQEARLRCSPMKGHSHVYWYRQLPEEGLKFMVYLQKENIIDESGMPKERFSAEFPKEGPSILRIQQVVRGDSAAYFCASSLGQGYTEAFFGQGTRLTVV.

This clone was seen a few times. J is TRBJ1-5 and V is TRBV2; D is possibly TRBD1 (5 bases). Trimming took off 4 bases at V and 1 base at J, with 8 bases between the two ends. This CDR3 has 14 amino acids. Germline V gene lookup returns CDR1 SNHLY and CDR2 FYNNEI. The CDR3 nucleotides read TGTGCCAGCAGTGTGTCAGGGAGCAATCAGCCCCAGCATTTT. Residues: CASSVSGSNQPQHF.

This clone was observed a few times. J is TRBJ2-7 and V is TRBV25-1; 9 nucleotides line up with TRBD2. The CDR3 consists of 15 residues. V lost 5 bases, J lost 2 bases, and 7 bases stayed unmatched. Germline V gene sequence: CDR1 MGHDK, CDR2 SYGVNS. DNA for the CDR3: TGTGCCAGCAGTTTGACTAGCGGCCCAACCTACGAGCAGTACTTC. Its protein product is CASSLTSGPTYEQYF.

In this sample, this clone turned up a few times. The chain employs TRBV6-1 and TRBJ2-1; 10 bases line up with TRBD2. Germline CDR1 and CDR2: MNHNS and SASEGT. The CDR3 is 15 amino acids. V gave up 4 bases and J gave up 8 bases; unmatched junction bases: 8. The CDR3 DNA is TGTGCCAGCAGTGCTAGCGGGAGATTAATCGATGAGCAGTTCTTC. It yields the protein CASSASGRLIDEQFF.

V gene TRBV5-1 combines with J gene TRBJ1-1; D might be TRBD1 (6 bases). Germline CDR1 reads SGHRS; CDR2 reads YFSETQ. Trimming took 5 bases from V and 3 from J, leaving 11 bases between them. CDR3 length equals 13 residues. The CDR3 protein is CASRSGVHTEAFF. The CDR3 DNA is TGCGCCAGCAGGTCAGGGGTGCACACTGAAGCTTTCTTT.

CDR3 DNA sequence: TGCAGTGCTAACCGGGGCGAGCAGTACTTC. Amino acid sequence: CSANRGEQYF. This chain links TRBV20-1 with TRBJ2-7, with D possibly TRBD2 on 5 matching bases. The germline V gene has CDR1 DFQATT and CDR2 SNEGSKA (reference sequence). V was clipped by 4 bases and J by 6 bases, with 7 bases between them. The CDR3 has 10 amino acids.

This clone has only a few counts. At one end, the junction sequence differs from germline, possibly due to a read error. The rearrangement uses TRBV6-1 and TRBJ2-4; D call uncertain. Germline CDR1 and CDR2: MNHNS and SASEGT. The CDR3 runs to 14 residues. The CDR3 DNA reads TGTGCCAGCACTGAAATACTAGCCAAAAACATTCAGTACTTC. Encoded protein: CASTEILAKNIQYF.

This chain links TRBV7-9 with TRBJ2-1, with unresolved D. The CDR3 covers 15 residues. Trimming shortened V by 1 base and J by 4 bases, and 11 bases separated the two germline ends. CDR1 is SEHNR, CDR2 FQNEAQ, per germline (reference sequence). The CDR3 coding sequence is TGTGCCAGCAGCTTAGAGAGGTTGAAGTACAATGAGCAGTTCTTC. Encoded protein: CASSLERLKYNEQFF.

This clone was picked up a small number of times. The rearrangement uses TRBV30 and TRBJ2-7, with 8 nucleotides matching TRBD1. Germline values: CDR1 GTSNPN, CDR2 SVGIG (reference sequence). The CDR3 consists of 16 residues. After removal of 3 bases from V and 4 bases from J, the junction contained 14 bases not matched to a gene. The CDR3 nucleotides are TGTGCCTGGAGCAAGCCGGCCGGGCAGGGGGCTTACGAGCAGTACTTC. Protein product: CAWSKPAGQGAYEQYF.

The J gene is TRBJ2-5, the V gene TRBV11-2; 12 bases fit TRBD2. J was trimmed by 5 bases and V by 6 bases; bases with no gene match: 10. CDR1 is SGHAT and CDR2 is FQNNGV in the germline V gene. The CDR3 has 16 amino acids. The CDR3, as DNA: TGTGCCAGCAGTTTCCGACTAGCGGGAGTTGGGGAGACCCAGTACTTC. It encodes CASSFRLAGVGETQYF.

Written as DNA, the CDR3 is TGTGCCAGCAGGAGGTGGAACACTGAAGCTTTCTTT. This encodes CASRRWNTEAFF. The gene calls are TRBV5-4 and TRBJ1-1; D remains ambiguous. Trimming stripped 5 bases from V and 1 base from J, with 6 bases between. Germline V CDR1 and CDR2: SGHNT, YYREEE (reference sequence). CDR3 length equals 12 residues.

CDR3 DNA sequence: TGTGCCTGTACCCGAGGGGGCCATGAGCAGTTCTTC. It codes for CACTRGGHEQFF. The V call is TRBV30, the J call TRBJ2-1; 7 positions agree with TRBD1. This CDR3 comprises 12 residues. Germline V lookup: CDR1 GTSNPN, CDR2 SVGIG (reference sequence). Losses at the gene ends were 6 bases for V and 8 bases for J; bases not matched to a gene: 7.

This clone was seen only a few times. The gene calls are TRBV6-6 and TRBJ2-1; D ambiguous. There are 13 residues in the CDR3. The V gene's germline CDR1 is MNHNY and CDR2 SVGAGI (reference sequence). V was clipped by 1 base and J by 10 bases, with 11 bases between them. The CDR3 DNA reads TGTGCCAGCAGTTACTATTCTTCCGCGGAGCAGTTCTTC. The encoded protein is CASSYYSSAEQFF.

The chain carries TRBV5-4 and TRBJ1-1; TRBD1 matches at 10 bases. V shed 4 bases and J 6 bases; nucleotides not matched to a gene: 9. The CDR3 is 15 amino acids. CDR1 and CDR2 (germline): SGHNT, YYREEE (reference sequence). The CDR3 region is CASSSRQGAGAEAFF. The CDR3 nucleotides read TGTGCCAGCAGCAGCAGACAGGGGGCTGGGGCTGAAGCTTTCTTT. The full variable domain, with the rest looked up from reference TRBV5-4 and TRBJ1-1, is ETGVTQSPTHLIKTRGQQVTLRCSSQSGHNTVSWYQQALGQGPQFIFQYYREEENGRGNFPPRFSGLQFPNYSSELNVNALELDDSALYLCASSSRQGAGAEAFFGQGTRLTVV.

The V gene is TRBV9, the J gene TRBJ2-7, with D maybe TRBD1 (6 bases). The length of the CDR3 is 14 residues. Trimming removed 4 bases from V and 3 bases from J, with 14 bases in between. Germline assignment: CDR1 SGDLS and CDR2 YYNGEE. The CDR3 protein is CASSPRQGIYEQYF. The CDR3 DNA reads as TGTGCCAGCAGCCCGCGGCAGGGGATCTACGAGCAGTACTTC.